Listed below are T cell receptor beta chains from one sample, sequenced in a study of T-cell memory formation after mild COVID-19. One entry per CDR3 protein results from TCRdb running MiXCR on the 5' RACE reads. Among 560,000 or so distinct CDR3 sequences, 15% to 20% were seen once, and the ten largest hold roughly 7.8%. The material sequenced was PBMCs or a T cell subset sorted from them (not recorded which). Receptors originate from an adult woman who had mild COVID-19 (a few samples of this study predate the infection). Cell type and time point are not known. The CDR3 runs from the conserved cysteine through the conserved F or W. Fields, in order: V gene, D gene, clone size, J gene, CDR3 length, CDR3 DNA, CDR3 protein. D genes are given only for firm matches. Size tells how often a clone was seen (once, few, many) or the class of an expanded clone, and some rows leave it out.

>TRBV25-1|TRBD1|NA|TRBJ2-7|12
TGTGCCAGCGAAGGGACAGGGGGCGTACAGTACTTC
CASEGTGGVQYF
>TRBV5-1|NA|NA|TRBJ1-5|14
TGCGCCAGCAGCTTGGGGCAGGATGGCCAGCCCCAGCATTTT
CASSLGQDGQPQHF
>TRBV7-9|NA|few|TRBJ2-5|13
TGTGCCAGCAGCTTACCACAGAAAGAGACCCAGTACTTC
CASSLPQKETQYF
>TRBV7-9|NA|NA|TRBJ1-1|15
TGTGCCAGCAGCCACAGGGTGTCGTCAGGCACTGAAGCTTTCTTT
CASSHRVSSGTEAFF
>TRBV11-2|TRBD1|NA|TRBJ1-3|16
TGTGCCAGCAGCAGCAATACAGGGGGCTTTGGAAACACCATATATTTT
CASSSNTGGFGNTIYF
>TRBV29-1|NA|few|TRBJ2-7|13
TGCAGCGTTGGGGTCGGCCGATACTACGAGCAGTACTTC
CSVGVGRYYEQYF
>TRBV7-2|TRBD1|few|TRBJ2-7|13
TGTGCCAGCAGCCCGCGGACAGGGAGCGAGCAGTACTTC
CASSPRTGSEQYF
>TRBV5-4|NA|many|TRBJ2-3|12
TGTGCCAGCAGCTTCAGCGGGGATACGCAGTATTTT
CASSFSGDTQYF
>TRBV7-2|TRBD2|NA|TRBJ2-3|20
TGTGCCAGCAATAGCGGGAGGGGGCTTACACCGCACACTAGCACAGATACGCAGTATTTT
CASNSGRGLTPHTSTDTQYF
>TRBV5-5|TRBD2|NA|TRBJ2-2|15
TGTGCCAGCAGCTTTGGACTAGCTGACACCGGGGAGCTGTTTTTT
CASSFGLADTGELFF
>TRBV29-1|NA|NA|TRBJ2-3|13
TGCAGCGTTGAGAGGTGGGGCCGGGATACGCAGTATTTT
CSVERWGRDTQYF
>TRBV2|TRBD2|NA|TRBJ2-1|14
TGTGCCAGCTCGGGACTAGCGGGAGCATATGAGCAGTTCTTC
CASSGLAGAYEQFF
>TRBV20-1|NA|few|TRBJ1-5|15
TGCAGTGCTTCCCCCGGACAGAGGGTAAATCAGCCCCAGCATTTT
CSASPGQRVNQPQHF
>TRBV12-3/TRBV12-4|NA|NA|TRBJ1-4|10
TGTGCCAGCGCCGGGGCAGAACTGTTTTTT
CASAGAELFF